Below, 2 T cell receptor beta chains from the same sample are listed, as sequenced in a study of CD8+CD57+ T cells in acquired aplastic anemia. Using genomic DNA as the template, TCR beta VDJ and CDR3 profiling was carried out. A single record per CDR3 protein comes from TCRdb applying MiXCR to the reads. The table lists about 470,000 distinct CDR3 sequences, around 30% of them singletons, with 0.82% in the top ten. Before being chosen for sequencing, patients had shown CD8+CD57+ cell expansion by flow cytometry. Sequencing was done on a sample of sorted CD4+, CD8+, or CD8+CD57+ T cells (not recorded which) from PBMCs. These TCRs come from a human donor with aplastic anemia.

The chain recombines TRBV20-1 with TRBJ2-5, with D perhaps TRBD1 (6 bases). Germline loops: CDR1 DFQATT, CDR2 SNEGSKA (reference sequence). This CDR3 has 11 residues. V was clipped by 6 bases and J by 5 bases, with 10 bases between them. The CDR3 loop reads CSAGARETQYF. Written as DNA, the CDR3 is TGCAGTGCGGGGGCGCGGGAGACCCAGTACTTC.

Concerning this clonotype itself: Since a much larger clone is just one base distant, this may be a read error. The conserved phenylalanine or tryptophan is not found at the CDR3 terminus, so this likely reflects a read error. This rearrangement joins TRBV19 to TRBJ1-5, with 8 bases fitting TRBD1. Germline V lookup: CDR1 LNHDA, CDR2 SQIVND (reference sequence). CDR3 length equals 13 residues. V gave up 8 bases and J gave up 5 bases; unmatched junction bases: 5. The CDR3 reads CASVRTGHQPQHL. CDR3 bases: TGTGCCAGTGTGCGGACAGGGCATCAGCCCCAGCATCTT.